These 13 T cell receptor beta chains were all obtained from the same sample, sequenced in a study of blood T cell repertoires in COVID-19. Assay used: immunoSEQ multiplex PCR; TCRdb lists only in-frame clones, some missing. Of 120,000 or so clones detected, approximately 80% appear once; the ten largest clones hold approximately 15%. Sequencing input: peripheral blood. Every receptor here comes from a woman aged 55 to 70 with acute or convalescent COVID-19.

The V gene is TRBV28, the J gene TRBJ1-2, with TRBD1 matching 7 bases. V trimming: 4 bases; J trimming: 0 bases; junction bases outside the gene matches: 14. From germline, CDR1 is MDHEN and CDR2 SYDVKM. This CDR3 spans 18 amino acids. In DNA form, the CDR3 reads TGTGCCAGCAGTTCCCCGGGACAGAGCAATTCAGCTAACTATGGCTACACCTTC. This gives the protein CASSSPGQSNSANYGYTF.

This chain uses TRBV10-3 with TRBJ2-1; 7 bases line up with TRBD1. V lost 6 bases and J lost 0; bases outside the gene matches: 5. Germline V CDR1 and CDR2: ENHRY, SYGVKD. The CDR3 loop spans 15 amino acids. CDR3 DNA sequence: TGTGCCATCAGCGATACAGGGGTCTCCTACAATGAGCAGTTCTTC. It yields the protein CAISDTGVSYNEQFF.

V is TRBV11-3 and J is TRBJ2-3; perhaps TRBD2 as D (5 bases). This CDR3 has 14 amino acids. The germline V gene encodes CDR1 SGHNT and CDR2 YENEEA. The V end lost 0 bases, the J end lost 7 bases, and 11 bases lay between the germline ends. CDR3 nucleotides: TGTGCCAGCAGCTTAGATCCCCAGACTAATACGCAGTATTTT. The encoded protein is CASSLDPQTNTQYF.

This clone has ten or more counts. The rearrangement links TRBV7-2 to TRBJ1-6, with a weak D call TRBD1 (5 bases). Germline CDR1 is SGHTA and CDR2 is FQGNSA. This CDR3 spans 16 amino acids. The V and J ends lost 2 bases and 0 bases respectively, with 8 bases between them. The chain's CDR3 is CASSLQGNSYNSPLHF. Written as DNA, the CDR3 is TGTGCCAGCAGCTTACAGGGCAACTCCTATAATTCACCCCTCCACTTT.

The V gene is TRBV6-5, the J gene TRBJ2-7; 7 bases map to TRBD2. The junction had 7 bases not matched to a gene; V was cut back by 6 bases and J by 2 bases. Germline values: CDR1 MNHEY, CDR2 SVGAGI. CDR3 length: 14 amino acids. In nucleotides, the CDR3 is TGTGCCAGCAGAAGGCTAGCGGAAACCTACGAGCAGTACTTC. Its protein product is CASRRLAETYEQYF.

J is TRBJ2-1 and V is TRBV7-2; D gene uncertain. The germline CDR1 and CDR2 sequences are SGHTA and FQGNSA. This CDR3 contains 15 residues. V dropped 1 base and J dropped 5 bases, with 12 bases sitting between them. The CDR3 sequence is CASSLVAVTNNEQFF. CDR3 nucleotides: TGTGCCAGCAGCTTAGTAGCAGTTACTAACAATGAGCAGTTCTTC.

This clone was picked up a small number of times. The V call is TRBV5-1, the J call TRBJ1-4, with 8 nucleotides matching TRBD1. This CDR3 has 14 amino acids. The germline V gene has CDR1 SGHRS and CDR2 YFSETQ. The V segment lost 0 bases and the J segment 11 bases; nucleotides outside the gene matches: 6. CDR3 residues: CASSLDLAGGKLFF. The CDR3 DNA is TGCGCCAGCAGCTTGGACCTCGCAGGGGGCAAACTGTTTTTT.

This chain uses TRBV5-1 with TRBJ2-5; 9 bases fit TRBD2. CDR3 size: 15 residues. The V and J ends lost 1 base and 2 bases, in that order; junction bases with no gene match: 3. Germline loops: CDR1 SGHRS, CDR2 YFSETQ. The chain's CDR3 is CASSLFLAGQETQYF. CDR3 sequence (DNA): TGCGCCAGCAGCTTGTTCCTAGCGGGGCAAGAGACCCAGTACTTC.

This clone has just one count. The chain couples TRBV28 to TRBJ1-5; no reliable D call. Germline lookup yields CDR1 MDHEN and CDR2 SYDVKM. The CDR3 spans 14 residues. V shed 3 bases and J shed 6 bases, with 12 bases lying between them. The CDR3 sequence is CASSFTESFQPQHF. The DNA of the CDR3 is TGTGCCAGCAGTTTCACAGAGAGTTTTCAGCCCCAGCATTTT.

The chain uses TRBV30 and TRBJ2-3; 7 nucleotides line up with TRBD2. The length of the CDR3 is 14 residues. Germline values: CDR1 GTSNPN, CDR2 SVGIG (reference sequence). V shed 4 bases, J shed 0 bases, and the junction held 4 bases outside the gene matches. CDR3 coding DNA: TGTGCCTGGACTGCGGGGGTTAGCACAGATACGCAGTATTTT. It yields the protein CAWTAGVSTDTQYF.

The chain uses TRBV11-3 and TRBJ2-1; TRBD2 matches at 11 bases. The junction had 13 bases not matched to a gene; V was cut back by 1 base and J by 8 bases. The CDR3 extends over 18 amino acids. CDR1 is SGHNT and CDR2 is YENEEA in the germline V gene. CDR3 loop: CASSLGISGGAVTDEQFF. As DNA, the CDR3 is TGTGCCAGCAGCTTAGGGATTAGCGGGGGGGCGGTCACCGATGAGCAGTTCTTC. Together with reference TRBV11-3 and TRBJ2-1, the CDR3 gives the full variable domain: EAGVVQSPRYKIIEKKQPVAFWCNPISGHNTLYWYLQNLGQGPELLIRYENEEAVDDSQLPKDRFSAERLKGVDSTLKIQPAELGDSAVYLCASSLGISGGAVTDEQFFGPGTRLTVL.

In DNA form, the CDR3 reads TGTGCCAGCAACCCGACAGTCCAATACTACGAGCAGTACTTC. Protein: CASNPTVQYYEQYF. The chain links TRBV2 to TRBJ2-7, with D tentatively TRBD1 (5 bases). The CDR3 runs to 14 residues. Germline lookup yields CDR1 SNHLY and CDR2 FYNNEI. Trimming cost V 7 bases and J 3 bases, with 16 bases left between them.

The chain combines TRBV12-3 or TRBV12-4 with TRBJ1-2, with unresolved D. CDR3 length: 13 amino acids. V was clipped by 5 bases and J by 5 bases, with 12 bases between them. CDR3 DNA: TGTGCCAGCAGTCCGGTTTTCCAATATGGCTACACCTTC. Amino acids: CASSPVFQYGYTF.